Given below is one TCR beta chain in context. The sample comes from a study of control samples from healthy donors and cancer patients. Some clones are missing from TCRdb's copy, which holds only in-frame ones; the method was immunoSEQ multiplex PCR. The repertoire includes roughly 160,000 clones, just over 85% of them detected once, and nearly 5% sits in the top ten. The clonotype comes from a woman aged 25 to 39 in good health. Sequenced input: blood.

This CDR3 is CASSTGTASPAYF. The CDR3, as DNA: TGTGCCAGCAGCACCGGGACAGCCTCACCAGCATATTTT. V and J are TRBV12-3 or TRBV12-4 and TRBJ1-3, with 7 bases that match TRBD1. This CDR3 region has 13 residues. J was trimmed by 15 bases and V by 6 bases; bases with no gene match: 14.